Below are 27 T cell receptor beta chains sequenced from a single sample in a study of identical twins. TCRdb recomputed calls from the 5' RACE reads with MiXCR, one row per CDR3 protein. The data contain approximately 590,000 distinct CDR3 sequences, 9% to 10% of them singletons. The same specimen was also included in a second study, on yellow fever vaccine responses in identical twins.

Sequenced material: PBMCs. The receptors come from a woman aged 18 to 35 in good health.

This sequence joins TRBV6-1 and TRBJ2-1; 8 nucleotides match TRBD2. The CDR3 runs 17 residues. V shed 0 bases and J 5 bases; nucleotides not matched to a gene: 9. In germline, CDR1 is MNHNS, CDR2 SASEGT. CDR3 sequence reads: CASSEARGLGTNNEQFF. The CDR3 DNA reads TGTGCCAGCAGTGAAGCGCGGGGACTAGGTACCAACAATGAGCAGTTCTTC.

The V call is TRBV3-1, the J call TRBJ1-1, with D perhaps TRBD1 (6 bases). CDR1 and CDR2 from the germline V gene are LGHDT and YNNKEL (reference sequence). The CDR3 length is 13 residues. Trimming took off 3 bases at V and 5 bases at J, with 10 bases between the two ends. In DNA form, the CDR3 reads TGTGCCAGCAGCCAGGGGGCAGGGACTGAAGCTTTCTTT. Translated, it gives CASSQGAGTEAFF.

This clonotype has a count of ten or more. The V gene is TRBV24-1, the J gene TRBJ2-2; 8 bases line up with TRBD2. J was trimmed by 3 bases and V by 3 bases; bases with no gene match: 2. This CDR3 has 15 residues. Germline-derived CDR1 and CDR2 are KGHDR and SFDVKD. The CDR3 DNA reads TGTGCCACCAGTGATCCGGGACTAGACACCGGGGAGCTGTTTTTT. Its translation is CATSDPGLDTGELFF.

This clonotype was counted between two and nine times. The chain couples TRBV4-3 to TRBJ2-5; D is ambiguous. The CDR3 is 15 amino acids. V lost 0 bases and J 4 bases, leaving 12 bases between the germline ends. The germline CDR1 and CDR2 sequences are LGHNA and YSLEER. CDR3 nucleotide sequence: TGCGCCAGCAGCCAAGATAGGGTGGGTTCAGAGACCCAGTACTTC. Translated: CASSQDRVGSETQYF.

This clonotype was counted a few times. The gene calls are TRBV29-1 and TRBJ2-1; 13 bases match TRBD2. Germline CDR1 is SQVTM and CDR2 is ANQGSEA. The CDR3 is 15 amino acids. The V segment lost 7 bases and the J segment 4 bases; nucleotides outside the gene matches: 7. The CDR3: CSALMGLAGYNEQFF. The CDR3 DNA reads as TGCAGCGCTCTAATGGGACTAGCGGGGTACAATGAGCAGTTCTTC.

CDR3 protein: CASSHGAGGVYNEQFF. The CDR3 DNA reads as TGCGCCAGCAGCCACGGAGCGGGGGGGGTTTACAATGAGCAGTTCTTC. This rearrangement joins TRBV4-1 to TRBJ2-1; 10 bases map to TRBD2. The J segment lost 4 bases and the V segment lost 3 bases, leaving 6 bases of the junction unmatched. Germline assignment: CDR1 MGHRA and CDR2 YSYEKL. The CDR3 covers 16 residues.

This clonotype has more than one count but fewer than ten. The V call is TRBV10-3, the J call TRBJ1-4; 8 bases are shared with TRBD1. V trimming: 4 bases; J trimming: 7 bases; junction bases outside the gene matches: 5. This CDR3 contains 14 residues. Germline V lookup: CDR1 ENHRY, CDR2 SYGVKD. The CDR3 loop reads CAISGNRGSEKLFF. In DNA, the CDR3 is TGTGCCATCAGTGGAAACAGGGGGAGTGAAAAACTGTTTTTT.

This clonotype was seen a handful of times. The chain couples TRBV29-1 to TRBJ1-1, with 9 bases identical to TRBD1. The V gene's germline CDR1 is SQVTM and CDR2 ANQGSEA. Losses at the gene ends were 4 bases for V and 0 bases for J; bases not matched to a gene: 3. The CDR3 consists of 14 residues. This CDR3 is CSVGQGGLNTEAFF. CDR3 in DNA: TGCAGCGTTGGACAGGGGGGCCTGAACACTGAAGCTTTCTTT.

This clonotype was counted at least ten times. The gene calls are TRBV7-6 and TRBJ2-5, with unresolved D. The ends were cut back, 0 bases at V and 3 bases at J, with 5 bases in the middle. Per the germline V gene, CDR1 is SGHVS and CDR2 is FNYEAQ. The length of the CDR3 is 13 residues. The CDR3 spells CASSLAQKETQYF. The CDR3 DNA reads TGTGCCAGCAGCTTAGCACAGAAAGAGACCCAGTACTTC.

Ten or more counts support this clonotype. This chain links TRBV6-5 with TRBJ1-1; unclear D gene. CDR3 length: 13 residues. CDR1 and CDR2 (germline): MNHEY, SVGAGI. V was shortened by 0 bases and J by 5 bases, with 7 bases between the two germline ends. The DNA for the CDR3 is TGTGCCAGCAGTTACTCCGCCGGGACTGAAGCTTTCTTT. Residues: CASSYSAGTEAFF.

This clonotype was observed at least ten times. The rearrangement joins TRBV7-2 to TRBJ2-7; 7 bases map to TRBD2. The germline V gene has CDR1 SGHTA and CDR2 FQGNSA. The V segment lost 1 base and the J segment 4 bases; nucleotides outside the gene matches: 1. The CDR3 covers 13 residues. Here the CDR3 DNA reads TGTGCCAGCAGCTTAGGGGGGGGTTACGAGCAGTACTTC. Translating it yields CASSLGGGYEQYF.

This clonotype was seen many times. This chain connects TRBV11-2 to TRBJ2-1; D is possibly TRBD1 (5 bases). From germline, CDR1 is SGHAT and CDR2 FQNNGV. This CDR3 region has 15 residues. V lost 5 bases and J 8 bases, leaving 19 bases between the germline ends. The CDR3 region is CASSGQGGYRHEQFF. The CDR3 nucleotides read TGTGCCAGCAGCGGGCAGGGTGGCTACCGTCATGAGCAGTTCTTC.

This clonotype was counted at least ten times. This chain connects TRBV3-1 to TRBJ2-1; tentatively, D is TRBD1 or TRBD2 (5 bases each). V shed 5 bases and J shed 4 bases, with 9 bases lying between them. The CDR3 totals 13 residues. Germline-derived CDR1 and CDR2 are LGHDT and YNNKEL (reference sequence). DNA for the CDR3: TGTGCCAGCAGCTTTGAGGGGTACAATGAGCAGTTCTTC. Encoded protein: CASSFEGYNEQFF.

The V call is TRBV4-1, the J call TRBJ2-2; D remains ambiguous. Germline CDR1 is MGHRA and CDR2 is YSYEKL. This CDR3 is 13 amino acids long. The V and J ends lost 3 bases and 6 bases respectively, with 8 bases between them. CDR3 in DNA: TGCGCCAGCAGCCATCGATCATCCGGGGAGCTGTTTTTT. It translates to CASSHRSSGELFF.

This clonotype was detected many times. V gene TRBV7-2 combines with J gene TRBJ2-5; the D is unclear. The CDR3 covers 13 residues. Germline V gene sequence: CDR1 SGHTA, CDR2 FQGNSA. The V and J ends lost 0 bases and 5 bases respectively, with 7 bases between them. The CDR3 is CASSLALVETQYF. CDR3 DNA: TGTGCCAGCAGCTTAGCGCTAGTGGAGACCCAGTACTTC.

This clonotype appeared a few times. The rearrangement uses TRBV12-3 or TRBV12-4 and TRBJ2-7, with 11 bases fitting TRBD2. This CDR3 comprises 15 residues. V lost 2 bases to trimming and J lost 4 bases; unmatched junction nucleotides: 4. The CDR3 sequence: CASSLRLAGLYEQYF. In nucleotides, the CDR3 is TGTGCCAGCAGTTTACGACTAGCGGGACTATACGAGCAGTACTTC.

The gene calls are TRBV7-9 and TRBJ2-3; TRBD1 is a possible D gene (5 bases). Germline V gene sequence: CDR1 SEHNR, CDR2 FQNEAQ (reference sequence). The CDR3 spans 15 residues. V lost 5 bases and J lost 0, with 12 bases in between. CDR3 sequence reads: CASSHSGASTDTQYF. CDR3 sequence (DNA): TGTGCCAGCAGCCACAGTGGGGCTAGCACAGATACGCAGTATTTT.

This clonotype was recorded many times. The rearrangement uses TRBV10-2 and TRBJ2-5, with unresolved D. Trimming pared 2 bases from V and 1 base from J, leaving 5 bases between. The CDR3 length is 13 residues. CDR1 and CDR2 (germline): WSHSY, SAAADI. The DNA of the CDR3 is TGCGCCAGCAGTGAGCAGCTCCAAGAGACCCAGTACTTC. Translating it yields CASSEQLQETQYF.

This chain joins TRBV5-1 and TRBJ1-2; 9 nucleotides line up with TRBD1. J lost 5 bases, V lost 3 bases, and 5 bases had no gene match. The V gene's germline CDR1 is SGHRS and CDR2 YFSETQ. There are 14 residues in the CDR3. The DNA for the CDR3 is TGCGCCAGCAGCTACACGACAGGGGGATATGGCTACACCTTC. It translates to CASSYTTGGYGYTF. Variable domain in full (rest from reference TRBV5-1 and TRBJ1-2): KAGVTQTPRYLIKTRGQQVTLSCSPISGHRSVSWYQQTPGQGLQFLFEYFSETQRNKGNFPGRFSGRQFSNSRSEMNVSTLELGDSALYLCASSYTTGGYGYTFGSGTRLTVV.

The chain combines TRBV9 with TRBJ1-2, with TRBD1 identical over 9 bases. The germline V gene encodes CDR1 SGDLS and CDR2 YYNGEE. This CDR3 comprises 14 residues. The V and J ends lost 4 bases and 4 bases, in that order; junction bases with no gene match: 5. CDR3 sequence reads: CASSPRTGVYGYTF. DNA for the CDR3: TGTGCCAGCAGCCCCCGGACAGGGGTCTATGGCTACACCTTC.

V is TRBV6-2 or TRBV6-3 and J is TRBJ2-7; the match to TRBD1 covers 11 bases. Unmatched junction bases numbered 10, after V lost 3 bases and J lost 6 bases. The germline V gene has CDR1 MNHEY and CDR2 SVGEGT. The CDR3 extends over 16 amino acids. The CDR3 spells CASSYLPGQGASEQYF. The CDR3 nucleotides read TGTGCCAGCAGTTATCTGCCTGGACAGGGGGCCTCCGAGCAGTACTTC.

This clonotype has a handful of counts. The CDR3 spells CASSPLGEKSYNEQFF. The CDR3 DNA sequence: TGTGCCAGCAGCCCCCTCGGGGAAAAATCCTACAATGAGCAGTTCTTC. The chain combines TRBV7-9 with TRBJ2-1; possible D gene TRBD2, 5 bases. The germline CDR1 and CDR2 sequences are SEHNR and FQNEAQ (reference sequence). This CDR3 comprises 16 residues. V lost 5 bases and J 1 base, leaving 15 bases between the germline ends.

This rearrangement joins TRBV5-1 to TRBJ2-7; D is uncertain. Germline loops: CDR1 SGHRS, CDR2 YFSETQ. The CDR3 loop spans 14 amino acids. Trimming cost V 1 base and J 2 bases, with 10 bases left between them. CDR3 coding DNA: TGCGCCAGCAGCTTGTACAGTGAGACCTACGAGCAGTACTTC. Residues: CASSLYSETYEQYF.

Details on this clonotype: This may arise from a read error, as a much more abundant clone is one base away. The chain is built from TRBV20-1 and TRBJ2-7, with 9 bases lining up with TRBD2. The CDR3 loop spans 15 amino acids. Trimming cost V 0 bases and J 9 bases; bases outside gene matches: 12. The V gene's germline CDR1 is DFQATT and CDR2 SNEGSKA (reference sequence). The CDR3 DNA sequence: TGCAGTGCTAGAGATTCGGCTAGCGGGGAATCTAGGCAGTACTTC. Protein product: CSARDSASGESRQYF.

V is TRBV5-7 and J is TRBJ2-7; 8 positions match TRBD1. TRBV5-7 is an ORF, and what it does is uncertain. CDR3 length equals 17 residues. After removal of 2 bases from V and 7 bases from J, the junction contained 17 bases not matched to a gene. CDR3 DNA: TGTGCCAGCAGCTTTCCCTTGGGCAGGGGGCGGCATGGGGAGCAGTACTTC. It translates to CASSFPLGRGRHGEQYF.

This clonotype occurred a few times. The V call is TRBV9, the J call TRBJ2-3, with 9 bases fitting TRBD2. V lost 0 bases to trimming and J lost 3 bases; unmatched junction nucleotides: 8. The CDR3 loop spans 17 amino acids. CDR1 and CDR2 from the germline V gene are SGDLS and YYNGEE. The CDR3, as DNA: TGTGCCAGCAGCGTAGAGGGGGCGGGGGGGCTAACAGATACGCAGTATTTT. This sequence encodes CASSVEGAGGLTDTQYF.

This clonotype was observed a handful of times. The rearrangement links TRBV28 to TRBJ2-3; TRBD2 matches at 13 bases. From germline, CDR1 is MDHEN and CDR2 SYDVKM. The CDR3 covers 20 residues. V lost 2 bases and J lost 2; bases outside the gene matches: 13. The CDR3 reads CASSLRRTSGGRDATDTQYF. CDR3 sequence (DNA): TGTGCCAGCAGTTTAAGGAGGACTAGCGGGGGCCGAGATGCCACAGATACGCAGTATTTT.